A selection of T cell receptor beta chains follows, all from one sample in a study of tumor and adjacent non-tumor tissue in lung cancer. In TCRdb, the multiplex PCR reads were re-called with MiXCR into one record per CDR3 protein. The sample contains 40,000 to 60,000 distinct CDR3 sequences, more than 55% of which appear only once. Material for sequencing was distant non-tumor lung tissue. The receptors were sampled from a woman between 70 and 85 years old with non-small cell lung cancer. Each CDR3 is given with its conserved first and last residue. A D gene is named only where the DNA matches it firmly. Clone size is shown for a subset of rows, as once, few, many or a class of expanded clone.

length: 15
V: TRBV6-4
J: TRBJ1-5
size: few
D: TRBD1
DNA: TGTGCCAGCAGGCCTACAGGGGATAGCAATCAGCCCCAGCATTTT
CDR3: CASRPTGDSNQPQHF

length: 14
V: TRBV5-4
J: TRBJ2-1
size: NA
D: NA
DNA: TGTGCCAGCAGCTTCTTACGCCTACCCTATGGGCAGTTCTTC
CDR3: CASSFLRLPYGQFF

length: 13
V: TRBV6-6
J: TRBJ2-1
size: NA
D: NA
DNA: TGTGGCAGCAGGAGCGACAACAACAATGAGCAGTTCTTC
CDR3: CGSRSDNNNEQFF

length: 16
V: TRBV7-2
J: TRBJ2-3
size: NA
D: TRBD2
DNA: TGTGCCAACAGCTCCCGACTAGCGGGCACCACAGATACGCAGTATTTT
CDR3: CANSSRLAGTTDTQYF

length: 16
V: TRBV4-2
J: TRBJ2-2
size: once
D: NA
DNA: TGCGCAAGCAGCCAAGATTGGGCCACGAACACCGGGGAGCAGTTTTTT
CDR3: CASSQDWATNTGEQFF

length: 16
V: TRBV6-1
J: TRBJ2-7
size: NA
D: NA
DNA: TGCGCCAGCAGTTGGGGTGCTAGCGACAGCTCCTACGAGCAGTACTTC
CDR3: CASSWGASDSSYEQYF

length: 15
V: TRBV29-1
J: TRBJ2-5
size: NA
D: NA
DNA: TGCAGCGCCGGACCTAGCAGGGTGTACCAAGGGACCCAGTACTTC
CDR3: CSAGPSRVYQGTQYF

length: 14
V: TRBV28
J: TRBJ1-2
size: NA
D: TRBD1
DNA: TGTGTCAGCAGCCTACAGGGGTCCCACTATGGCTACGCCTTC
CDR3: CVSSLQGSHYGYAF

length: 14
V: TRBV20-1
J: TRBJ2-1
size: NA
D: TRBD2
DNA: TGCAGTGTTCCACGGAGGACTAGCAGCAATGAGCAGTTCTTC
CDR3: CSVPRRTSSNEQFF

length: 13
V: TRBV5-6
J: TRBJ1-2
size: NA
D: TRBD1
DNA: TGTACCAGCAGCTTGGTTGGGACAGGAGGCTACACCTTC
CDR3: CTSSLVGTGGYTF

length: 19
V: TRBV11-2
J: TRBJ2-1
size: NA
D: TRBD2
DNA: TGTACCAGCAGCTTAGAGTGGGGACTAGCGGGAGTTAACTATAATGAGCAGTTCTTC
CDR3: CTSSLEWGLAGVNYNEQFF

length: 16
V: TRBV4-2
J: TRBJ2-1
size: many
D: TRBD2
DNA: TGTGCCAGCAGCCAAGCAGGACTAGCGGGAGTGTTACAGCAGTTCTTC
CDR3: CASSQAGLAGVLQQFF

length: 16
V: TRBV29-1
J: TRBJ2-7
size: NA
D: TRBD2
DNA: TGCAGTGTCGACGACTCCGGGACTAGCGGCTCCCACGGGCAGTACTTC
CDR3: CSVDDSGTSGSHGQYF

length: 11
V: TRBV20-1
J: TRBJ2-1
size: NA
D: NA
DNA: TGCAATGCTTGTCGATTGGATGAGCAGTTCTTC
CDR3: CNACRLDEQFF

length: 17
V: TRBV1
J: TRBJ2-7
size: many
D: NA
DNA: TGCACCAGCAGCCAAGATAGTAAAGGACAGGGCGCCTACGAGCAGTACTTC
CDR3: CTSSQDSKGQGAYEQYF

length: 13
V: TRBV29-1
J: TRBJ2-2
size: NA
D: NA
DNA: TGCAGCGTTGGACAGGTGAACACCATGGAGCTGTTTTTT
CDR3: CSVGQVNTMELFF

length: 18
V: TRBV5-1
J: TRBJ2-1
size: once
D: TRBD2
DNA: TGCGCCAGCAGCTTGGCCGGGTGGGGGCTAGCGGGGAACAATGAGCAGCTCTTC
CDR3: CASSLAGWGLAGNNEQLF

length: 19
V: TRBV4-1
J: TRBJ2-7
size: NA
D: TRBD2
DNA: TGCGCCAGCAGCCACCCAGGACTAGCGGGAGGGCCAGATTTTTACAAGCAATACTTC
CDR3: CASSHPGLAGGPDFYKQYF

length: 11
V: TRBV10-1
J: TRBJ1-2
size: many
D: NA
DNA: TGCGCCAGCAGTGAACGGACGTCGTACACCTTC
CDR3: CASSERTSYTF

length: 15
V: TRBV6-1
J: TRBJ2-3
size: once
D: TRBD2
DNA: TGTGCCTGCAGTCTTCTGGCGGGAGTAGTAGATACGCAGTATTTT
CDR3: CACSLLAGVVDTQYF

length: 14
V: TRBV2
J: TRBJ2-3
size: many
D: TRBD2
DNA: TGTGCCAGCAGGGGACTAGCGGTTACAGATACGCAGTATTTT
CDR3: CASRGLAVTDTQYF

length: 13
V: TRBV4-2
J: TRBJ2-7
size: many
D: NA
DNA: TGTGCCAGCAGCCAAGGCTCCGAAGGCGAGCAGTACTTC
CDR3: CASSQGSEGEQYF

length: 15
V: TRBV5-1
J: TRBJ2-1
size: NA
D: TRBD2
DNA: TGCGCCAGCAGCTTACTAGCGGGATCAAGGGATGAGCAGTTCTTC
CDR3: CASSLLAGSRDEQFF

length: 17
V: TRBV11-3
J: TRBJ2-2
size: few
D: NA
DNA: TGTGCCAACAGCCCCCATCAATCGACATCGAACGCCGGGGGGCTGTTTTTT
CDR3: CANSPHQSTSNAGGLFF

length: 15
V: TRBV20-1
J: TRBJ2-3
size: NA
D: NA
DNA: TGCAATGCTAGAAAGGTCCCACTGAGCACAGATACGCAGTATTTT
CDR3: CNARKVPLSTDTQYF

length: 14
V: TRBV12-3/TRBV12-4
J: TRBJ1-1
size: NA
D: NA
DNA: TGTGCCAGCGCCCCTTCGGGAGGGAACACTGAAGCTTTCTTT
CDR3: CASAPSGGNTEAFF

length: 13
V: TRBV29-1
J: TRBJ2-7
size: NA
D: TRBD2
DNA: TGCAGCGTTGTACTAGCGGGAGGTTACGAGAAGTACTTC
CDR3: CSVVLAGGYEKYF

length: 12
V: TRBV11-2
J: TRBJ2-5
size: few
D: NA
DNA: TGTGCCAGCAGCTTGAGCGGCCGGACCCAGTACTTC
CDR3: CASSLSGRTQYF

length: 13
V: TRBV29-1
J: TRBJ2-7
size: NA
D: NA
DNA: TGCTCCGTCAGCCGGGGCGGGGGCAGCGAACAGTACTTC
CDR3: CSVSRGGGSEQYF

length: 13
V: TRBV30
J: TRBJ2-7
size: NA
D: TRBD1
DNA: TGTGCTTGGAGTCCCCAGGGGGTCTACGAGCAGTACTTC
CDR3: CAWSPQGVYEQYF

length: 13
V: TRBV6-5
J: TRBJ2-1
size: NA
D: NA
DNA: TGTGCCAGCGGCTACTCGAACACCGGCGGGCAGTCCTTC
CDR3: CASGYSNTGGQSF

length: 12
V: TRBV11-2
J: TRBJ2-3
size: NA
D: NA
DNA: TGTGCCAGCACCCTTTATGTAGATACACAGTATTTT
CDR3: CASTLYVDTQYF

length: 16
V: TRBV20-1
J: TRBJ1-1
size: few
D: TRBD1
DNA: TGCAGTGCTAGAGATGGGACAGCCATCGAAAGGACTGAAGCTTTCTTT
CDR3: CSARDGTAIERTEAFF

length: 16
V: TRBV6-1
J: TRBJ2-2
size: NA
D: TRBD2
DNA: TGTGCCAGCGTCATATCACGGGGACTAATGGCCGGGGAGCTGTTTTTT
CDR3: CASVISRGLMAGELFF

length: 16
V: TRBV20-1
J: TRBJ1-4
size: NA
D: NA
DNA: TGCAGTGCTAGAGATGTGTGGCAATCTGCTCATGAAAAACTGTTTTTT
CDR3: CSARDVWQSAHEKLFF

length: 14
V: TRBV10-3
J: TRBJ2-7
size: NA
D: NA
DNA: TGTGCCACAGGACCGGACGGGAGCCCCTACGAGCAGTACTTC
CDR3: CATGPDGSPYEQYF

length: 14
V: TRBV6-5
J: TRBJ2-3
size: NA
D: TRBD2
DNA: TGTGCCAGCAGAGGGGGACTAGGTGCAAATAGGCAGTATTTT
CDR3: CASRGGLGANRQYF

length: 13
V: TRBV6-1
J: TRBJ2-5
size: many
D: NA
DNA: TGTGCCAGCAGTGAACGGCTGGATGAGACCCAGTACTTC
CDR3: CASSERLDETQYF

length: 16
V: TRBV24-1
J: TRBJ1-1
size: NA
D: NA
DNA: TGTGCCACCAGTGCCCCGATAGGGAACCTGAACACTGAAGTTTTCTTT
CDR3: CATSAPIGNLNTEVFF

length: 14
V: TRBV6-6
J: TRBJ1-1
size: many
D: TRBD1
DNA: TGTGCCAGCAGTTACTCTCTAGACAGGGATCGAGCTTTCTTT
CDR3: CASSYSLDRDRAFF

length: 19
V: TRBV11-2
J: TRBJ1-5
size: many
D: TRBD1
DNA: TGTGCCAGCAGCTTAGCTGTTCGTCTCCGAACAGGGGGCGTTCAGCCCCAGCATTTT
CDR3: CASSLAVRLRTGGVQPQHF

length: 14
V: TRBV29-1
J: TRBJ2-1
size: NA
D: TRBD2
DNA: TGCAGTGTAGCCGGGGCTAGCGGGTACGGTGAGCAGTTCTTC
CDR3: CSVAGASGYGEQFF

length: 16
V: TRBV10-3
J: TRBJ2-3
size: NA
D: NA
DNA: TGTGCCATCGGTGAGTCAATGCTCCAGGACACAGATACGCCGTATTTT
CDR3: CAIGESMLQDTDTPYF

length: 15
V: TRBV6-9
J: TRBJ2-3
size: NA
D: TRBD2
DNA: TGTGCCAGCAGCCCCCTAGGGAGGGTATCAGATACGCAGTATTTT
CDR3: CASSPLGRVSDTQYF

length: 13
V: TRBV7-9
J: TRBJ2-1
size: NA
D: TRBD2
DNA: TGTTCGACTAGCTACAAAGGGTCGGGTAAGCAGTTCTTC
CDR3: CSTSYKGSGKQFF

length: 16
V: TRBV5-1
J: TRBJ2-2
size: many
D: TRBD1
DNA: TGCGCCAGCAGCACCCCCGGACAGGAGAACACCGGGGAGCTGTTTTTT
CDR3: CASSTPGQENTGELFF

length: 13
V: TRBV20-1
J: TRBJ2-5
size: NA
D: NA
DNA: TGCAGTGCTATCACAGGGTGGGGGGAGACCCAGTACTTC
CDR3: CSAITGWGETQYF

length: 17
V: TRBV11-2
J: TRBJ2-1
size: NA
D: NA
DNA: TGTGCCAGCAGCTTAGTGGATGTTTCGAGCTCCTGCAATGAGCACTTCTTC
CDR3: CASSLVDVSSSCNEHFF

length: 17
V: TRBV6-2/TRBV6-3
J: TRBJ2-1
size: NA
D: TRBD2
DNA: TGTGCCAGCAGTTTCGGGACTAGCGGGAGGACGCACAACGAGCAGTTCTTC
CDR3: CASSFGTSGRTHNEQFF

length: 14
V: TRBV4-1
J: TRBJ2-1
size: NA
D: NA
DNA: TGTGCCAGCAGCCAAGATTCGAACCACAATGAACAGTTCTTC
CDR3: CASSQDSNHNEQFF

length: 13
V: TRBV20-1
J: TRBJ2-7
size: NA
D: TRBD2
DNA: TGCAGTGCCGGGGGGGGCCTGAGCTACGAGCAGTACTTC
CDR3: CSAGGGLSYEQYF

length: 15
V: TRBV10-2
J: TRBJ2-3
size: NA
D: TRBD1
DNA: TGCGCCAGTAGGATATCGGGCCTCGGGACAGATACGCTGTATTTT
CDR3: CASRISGLGTDTLYF

length: 12
V: TRBV4-2
J: TRBJ2-7
size: NA
D: NA
DNA: TGTGCTAGCAGCCAAGTTGAGGCCGAGCAGTACTTC
CDR3: CASSQVEAEQYF

length: 12
V: TRBV4-1
J: TRBJ2-2
size: NA
D: NA
DNA: TGCGCCAGCAGCCAATTACTGGGGAAGCTGTTTTTC
CDR3: CASSQLLGKLFF